This paragraph covers one T cell receptor (beta chain) sequence. As yet, its antigen is unknown. This entry is derived from a study of T cell responses to AZD1222 COVID-19 vaccine. Study findings and constraints: None of the repertoires were sampled until the peak T cell response had passed. Among spike-specific TCRs, nearly half reportedly target unmutated variant regions. In a largely white British group with more females than males, clonal diversity was possibly underestimated. Regions 160-218 and 743-854 dominated among vaccine-associated CD4 TCRs spanning spike.

Germline V gives CDR1 ENHRY, CDR2 SYGVKD. The CDR3 length is 13 residues. With 7 bases removed from V and 0 bases from J, the gap between germline ends came to 10 bases. This table comes from immunoSEQ multiplex PCR, and its TCRdb copy is limited to in-frame clones, with some not included. Of roughly 150,000 clones listed, roughly nine tenths are singletons. This receptor was taken from an adult in good health. The J gene is TRBJ2-7, the V gene TRBV10-3; a possible D gene is TRBD1 (6 bases). The sample was peripheral blood, taken on day 0 of AZD1222 vaccination. Here the CDR3 DNA reads TGTGCCATCAACCGGGACACCTCCTACGAGCAGTACTTC. It encodes CAINRDTSYEQYF.